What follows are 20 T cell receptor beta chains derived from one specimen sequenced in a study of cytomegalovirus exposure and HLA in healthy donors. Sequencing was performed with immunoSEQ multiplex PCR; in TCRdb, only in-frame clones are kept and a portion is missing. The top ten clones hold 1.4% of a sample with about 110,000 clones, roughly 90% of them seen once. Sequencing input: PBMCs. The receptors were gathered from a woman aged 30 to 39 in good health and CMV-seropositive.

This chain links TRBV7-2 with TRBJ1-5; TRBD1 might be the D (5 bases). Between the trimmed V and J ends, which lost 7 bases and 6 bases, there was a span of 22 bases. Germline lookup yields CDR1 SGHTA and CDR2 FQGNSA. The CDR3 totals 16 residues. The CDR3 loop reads CASTPGGGALVQPQHF. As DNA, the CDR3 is TGTGCCAGCACCCCAGGAGGAGGGGCGCTTGTTCAGCCCCAGCATTTT.

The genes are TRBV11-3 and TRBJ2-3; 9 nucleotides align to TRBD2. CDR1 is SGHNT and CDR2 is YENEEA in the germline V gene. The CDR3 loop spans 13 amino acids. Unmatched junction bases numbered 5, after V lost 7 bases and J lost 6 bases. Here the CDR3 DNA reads TGTGCCAGCAAGACGGCGGGGGGGGATACGCAGTATTTT. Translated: CASKTAGGDTQYF.

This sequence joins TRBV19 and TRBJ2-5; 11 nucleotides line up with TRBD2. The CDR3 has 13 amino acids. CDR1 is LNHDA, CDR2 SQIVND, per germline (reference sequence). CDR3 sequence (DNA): TGTGCTGAGACTAGCGGGGTACAAGAGACCCAGTACTTC. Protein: CAETSGVQETQYF.

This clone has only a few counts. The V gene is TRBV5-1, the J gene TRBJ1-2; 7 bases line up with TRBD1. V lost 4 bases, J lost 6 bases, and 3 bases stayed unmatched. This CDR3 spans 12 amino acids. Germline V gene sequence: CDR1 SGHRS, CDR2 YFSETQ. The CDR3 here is CASSPGGHGYTF. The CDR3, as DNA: TGCGCCAGCAGCCCAGGGGGACATGGCTACACCTTC.

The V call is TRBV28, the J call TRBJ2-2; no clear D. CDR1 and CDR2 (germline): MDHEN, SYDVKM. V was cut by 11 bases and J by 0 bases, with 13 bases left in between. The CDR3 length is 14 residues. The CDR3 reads CAHRGPANTGELFF. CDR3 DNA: TGTGCCCACCGTGGGCCGGCGAACACCGGGGAGCTGTTTTTT.

The CDR3 spells CASRDRGPHEQYF. CDR3 sequence (DNA): TGTGCCAGCCGGGACAGGGGGCCCCACGAGCAGTACTTC. The V call is TRBV28, the J call TRBJ2-7; 12 nucleotides line up with TRBD1. Trimming removed 8 bases from V and 5 bases from J; junction bases left unmatched: 4. CDR3 length equals 13 residues. Germline CDR1 reads MDHEN; CDR2 reads SYDVKM.

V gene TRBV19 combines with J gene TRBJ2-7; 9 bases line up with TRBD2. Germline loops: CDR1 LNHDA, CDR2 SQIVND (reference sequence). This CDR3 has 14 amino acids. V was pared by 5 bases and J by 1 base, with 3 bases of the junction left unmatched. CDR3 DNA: TGTGCCAGTAGTGTAGCGGGAGTTTCCTACGAGCAGTACTTC. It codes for CASSVAGVSYEQYF.

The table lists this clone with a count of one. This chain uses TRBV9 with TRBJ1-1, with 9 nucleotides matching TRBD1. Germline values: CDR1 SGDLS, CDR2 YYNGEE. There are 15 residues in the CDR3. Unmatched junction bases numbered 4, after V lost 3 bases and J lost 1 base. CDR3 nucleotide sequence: TGTGCCAGCAGCGCCTTACAGGGGGCGAACACTGAAGCTTTCTTT. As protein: CASSALQGANTEAFF. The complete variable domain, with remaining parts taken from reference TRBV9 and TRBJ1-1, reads DSGVTQTPKHLITATGQRVTLRCSPRSGDLSVYWYQQSLDQGLQFLIQYYNGEERAKGNILERFSAQQFPDLHSELNLSSLELGDSALYFCASSALQGANTEAFFGQGTRLTVV.

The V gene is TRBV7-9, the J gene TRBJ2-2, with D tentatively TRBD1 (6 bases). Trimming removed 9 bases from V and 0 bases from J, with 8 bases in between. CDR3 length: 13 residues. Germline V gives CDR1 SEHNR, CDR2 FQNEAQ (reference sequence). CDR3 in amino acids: CARDSPNTGELFF. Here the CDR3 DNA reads TGTGCCAGGGACAGCCCGAACACCGGGGAGCTGTTTTTT.

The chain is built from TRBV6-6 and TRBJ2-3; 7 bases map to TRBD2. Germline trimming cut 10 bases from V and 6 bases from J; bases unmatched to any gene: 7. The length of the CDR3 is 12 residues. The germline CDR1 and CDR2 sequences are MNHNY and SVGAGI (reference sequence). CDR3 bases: TGTGCCACCTCCCCGCGGGGGGATACGCAGTATTTT. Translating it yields CATSPRGDTQYF.

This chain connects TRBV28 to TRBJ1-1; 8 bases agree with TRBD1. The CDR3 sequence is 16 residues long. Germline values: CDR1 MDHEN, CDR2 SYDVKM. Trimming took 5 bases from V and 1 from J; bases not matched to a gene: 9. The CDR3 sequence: CASSPPRTGKNTEAFF. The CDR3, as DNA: TGTGCCAGCAGTCCCCCAAGGACAGGGAAGAACACTGAAGCTTTCTTT.

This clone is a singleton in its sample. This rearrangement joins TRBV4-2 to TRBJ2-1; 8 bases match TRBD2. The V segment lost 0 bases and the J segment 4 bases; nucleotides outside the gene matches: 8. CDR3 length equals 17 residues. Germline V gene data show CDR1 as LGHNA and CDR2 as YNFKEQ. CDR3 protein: CASSQERPAGVYNEQFF. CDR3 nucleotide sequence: TGTGCCAGCAGCCAAGAAAGGCCAGCGGGAGTTTACAATGAGCAGTTCTTC.

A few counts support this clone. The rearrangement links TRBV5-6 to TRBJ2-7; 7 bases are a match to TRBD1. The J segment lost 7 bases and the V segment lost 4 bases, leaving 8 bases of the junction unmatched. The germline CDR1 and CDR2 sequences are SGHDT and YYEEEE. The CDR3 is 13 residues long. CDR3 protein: CASSLGQAREQYF. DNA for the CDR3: TGTGCCAGCAGCCTCGGACAGGCAAGGGAGCAGTACTTC.

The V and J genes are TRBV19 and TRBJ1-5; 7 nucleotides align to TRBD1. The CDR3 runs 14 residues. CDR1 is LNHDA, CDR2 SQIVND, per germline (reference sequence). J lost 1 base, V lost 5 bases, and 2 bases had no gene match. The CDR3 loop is CASSAQGSNQPQHF. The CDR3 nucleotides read TGTGCCAGTAGTGCACAGGGGAGCAATCAGCCCCAGCATTTT.

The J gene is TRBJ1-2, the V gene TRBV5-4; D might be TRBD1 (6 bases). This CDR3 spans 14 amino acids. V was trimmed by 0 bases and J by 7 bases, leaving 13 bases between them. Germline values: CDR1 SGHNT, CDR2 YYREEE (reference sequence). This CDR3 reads CASSLESGTTGYTF. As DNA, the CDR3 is TGTGCCAGCAGCTTGGAGTCCGGGACAACTGGCTACACCTTC.

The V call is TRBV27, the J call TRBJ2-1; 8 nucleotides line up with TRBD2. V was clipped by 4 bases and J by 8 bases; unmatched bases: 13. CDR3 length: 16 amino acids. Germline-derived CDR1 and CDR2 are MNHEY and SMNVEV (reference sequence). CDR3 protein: CASSSREPSGSYEQFF. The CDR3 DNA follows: TGTGCCAGCAGTTCCAGGGAGCCTAGCGGGTCCTATGAGCAGTTCTTC.

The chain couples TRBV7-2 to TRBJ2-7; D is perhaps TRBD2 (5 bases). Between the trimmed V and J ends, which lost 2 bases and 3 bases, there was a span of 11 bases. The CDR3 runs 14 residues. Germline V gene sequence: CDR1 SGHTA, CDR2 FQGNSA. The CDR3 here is CASSLKSEGYEQYF. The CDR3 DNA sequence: TGTGCCAGCAGCTTAAAGTCTGAGGGCTACGAGCAGTACTTC. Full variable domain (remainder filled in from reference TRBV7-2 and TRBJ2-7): GAGVSQSPSNKVTEKGKDVELRCDPISGHTALYWYRQSLGQGLEFLIYFQGNSAPDKSGLPSDRFSAERTGGSVSTLTIQRTQQEDSAVYLCASSLKSEGYEQYFGPGTRLTVT.

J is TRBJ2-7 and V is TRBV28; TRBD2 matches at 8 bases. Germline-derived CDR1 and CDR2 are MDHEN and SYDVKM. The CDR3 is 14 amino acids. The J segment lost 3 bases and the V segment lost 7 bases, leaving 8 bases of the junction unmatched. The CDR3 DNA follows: TGTGCCAGCATCAAGGGCGGGGGGCTCTACGAGCAGTACTTC. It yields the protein CASIKGGGLYEQYF. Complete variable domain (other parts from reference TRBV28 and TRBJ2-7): DVKVTQSSRYLVKRTGEKVFLECVQDMDHENMFWYRQDPGLGLRLIYFSYDVKMKEKGDIPEGYSVSREKKERFSLILESASTNQTSMYLCASIKGGGLYEQYFGPGTRLTVT.

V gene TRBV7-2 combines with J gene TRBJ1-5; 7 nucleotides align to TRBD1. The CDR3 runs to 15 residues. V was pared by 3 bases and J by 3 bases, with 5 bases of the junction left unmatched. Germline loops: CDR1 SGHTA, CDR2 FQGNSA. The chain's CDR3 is CASSFAGGYNQPQHF. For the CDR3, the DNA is TGTGCCAGCAGCTTCGCAGGGGGTTACAATCAGCCCCAGCATTTT.

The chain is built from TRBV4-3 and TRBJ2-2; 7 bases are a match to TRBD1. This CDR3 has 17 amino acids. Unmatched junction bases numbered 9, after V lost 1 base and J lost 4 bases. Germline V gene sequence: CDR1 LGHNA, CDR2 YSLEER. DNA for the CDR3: TGCGCCAGCAGCCAAGGAGTCAGGGGGTTGGTCACCGGGGAGCTGTTTTTT. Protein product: CASSQGVRGLVTGELFF.